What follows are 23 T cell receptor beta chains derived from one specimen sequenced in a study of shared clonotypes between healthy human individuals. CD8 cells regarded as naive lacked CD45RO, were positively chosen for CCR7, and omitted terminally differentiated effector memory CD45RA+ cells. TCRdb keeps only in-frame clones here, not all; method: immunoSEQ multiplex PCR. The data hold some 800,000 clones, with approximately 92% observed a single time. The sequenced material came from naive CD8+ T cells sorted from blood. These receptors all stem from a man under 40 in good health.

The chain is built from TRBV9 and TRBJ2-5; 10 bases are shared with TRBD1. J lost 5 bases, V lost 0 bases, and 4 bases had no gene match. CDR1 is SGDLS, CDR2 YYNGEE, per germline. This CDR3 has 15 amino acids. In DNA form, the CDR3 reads TGTGCCAGCAGCGTAGCCGACAGGGGGCTGGAGACCCAGTACTTC. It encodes CASSVADRGLETQYF.

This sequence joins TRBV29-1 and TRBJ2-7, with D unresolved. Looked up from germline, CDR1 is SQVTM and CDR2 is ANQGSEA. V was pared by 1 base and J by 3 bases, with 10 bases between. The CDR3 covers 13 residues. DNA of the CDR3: TGCAGCGTTGAAGTGGGTGGTGGCTACGAGCAGTACTTC. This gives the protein CSVEVGGGYEQYF.

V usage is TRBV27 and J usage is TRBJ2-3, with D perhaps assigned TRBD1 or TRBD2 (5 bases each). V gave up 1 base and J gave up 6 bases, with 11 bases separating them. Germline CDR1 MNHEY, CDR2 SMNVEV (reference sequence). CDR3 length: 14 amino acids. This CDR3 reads CASSLLDGTDTQYF. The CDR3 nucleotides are TGTGCCAGCAGTTTATTGGATGGGACCGATACGCAGTATTTT.

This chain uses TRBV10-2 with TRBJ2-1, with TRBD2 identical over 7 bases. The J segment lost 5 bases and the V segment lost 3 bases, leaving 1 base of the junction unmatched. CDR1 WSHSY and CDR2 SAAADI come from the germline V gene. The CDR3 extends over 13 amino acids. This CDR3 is CASSDLADNEQFF. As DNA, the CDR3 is TGCGCCAGCAGTGATCTAGCGGACAATGAGCAGTTCTTC.

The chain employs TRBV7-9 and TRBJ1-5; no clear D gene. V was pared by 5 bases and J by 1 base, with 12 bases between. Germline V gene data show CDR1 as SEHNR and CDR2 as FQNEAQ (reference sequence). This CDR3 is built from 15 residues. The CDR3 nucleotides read TGTGCCAGCAGCCCGGAGGGAGCAAGCAATCAGCCCCAGCATTTT. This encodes CASSPEGASNQPQHF.

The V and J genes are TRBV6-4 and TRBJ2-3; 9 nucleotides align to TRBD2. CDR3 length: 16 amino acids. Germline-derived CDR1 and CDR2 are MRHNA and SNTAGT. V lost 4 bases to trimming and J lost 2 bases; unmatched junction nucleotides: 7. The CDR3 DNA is TGTGCCAGCAGTGTTGCTAGCGGGGTTGCCACAGATACGCAGTATTTT. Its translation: CASSVASGVATDTQYF.

The CDR3 DNA reads TGTGCCTCAGGGGGCTTCAATCAGCCCCAGCATTTT. Encoded protein: CASGGFNQPQHF. This sequence joins TRBV27 and TRBJ1-5; 8 nucleotides agree with TRBD1. This CDR3 spans 12 amino acids. V shed 11 bases, J shed 3 bases, and the junction held 3 bases outside the gene matches. The germline CDR1 and CDR2 sequences are MNHEY and SMNVEV (reference sequence).

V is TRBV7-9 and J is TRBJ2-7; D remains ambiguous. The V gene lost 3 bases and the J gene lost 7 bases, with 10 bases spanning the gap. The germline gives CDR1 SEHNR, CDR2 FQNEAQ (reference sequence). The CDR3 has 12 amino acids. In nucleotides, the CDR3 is TGTGCCAGCAGCTTCCATCTGGGGGAGCAGTACTTC. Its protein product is CASSFHLGEQYF. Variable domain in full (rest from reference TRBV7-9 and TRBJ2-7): DTGVSQNPRHKITKRGQNVTFRCDPISEHNRLYWYRQTLGQGPEFLTYFQNEAQLEKSRLLSDRFSAERPKGSFSTLEIQRTEQGDSAMYLCASSFHLGEQYFGPGTRLTVT.

The CDR3 reads CASSGLARGNEQFF. Written as DNA, the CDR3 is TGCGCCAGCAGTGGACTAGCGAGAGGCAATGAGCAGTTCTTC. The V call is TRBV4-1, the J call TRBJ2-1; 9 positions agree with TRBD2. The V gene end was trimmed by 6 bases and the J gene end by 6 bases; junction bases not matched to a gene: 6. Germline V CDR1 and CDR2: MGHRA, YSYEKL. This CDR3 has 14 amino acids.

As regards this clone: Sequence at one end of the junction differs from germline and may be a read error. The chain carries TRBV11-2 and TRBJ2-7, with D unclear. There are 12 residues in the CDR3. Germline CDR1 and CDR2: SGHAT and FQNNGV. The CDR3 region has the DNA TGTGCCAGCAGCTTAGCCTCCCACGAGCAGTACTTC. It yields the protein CASSLASHEQYF. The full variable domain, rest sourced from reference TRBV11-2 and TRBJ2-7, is EAGVAQSPRYKIIEKRQSVAFWCNPISGHATLYWYQQILGQGPKLLIQFQNNGVVDDSQLPKDRFSAERLKGVDSTLKIQPAKLEDSAVYLCASSLASHEQYFGPGTRLTVT.

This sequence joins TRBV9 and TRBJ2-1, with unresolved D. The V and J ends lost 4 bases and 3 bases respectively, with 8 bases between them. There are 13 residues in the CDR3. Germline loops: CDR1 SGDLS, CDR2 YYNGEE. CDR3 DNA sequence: TGTGCCAGCAGCAGTCAAAACTACAATGAGCAGTTCTTC. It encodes CASSSQNYNEQFF.

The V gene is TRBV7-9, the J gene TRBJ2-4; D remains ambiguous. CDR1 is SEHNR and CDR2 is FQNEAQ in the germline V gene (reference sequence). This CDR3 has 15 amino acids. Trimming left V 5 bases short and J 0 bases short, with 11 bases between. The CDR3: CASSPRDLAKNIQYF. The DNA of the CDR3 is TGTGCCAGCAGCCCCAGAGACCTAGCCAAAAACATTCAGTACTTC.

The CDR3 sequence: CATSRVISIVGTDTQYF. DNA of the CDR3: TGTGCCACCAGCAGGGTAATATCTATCGTGGGCACAGATACGCAGTATTTT. This chain uses TRBV15 with TRBJ2-3; D remains unclear. Germline V gene data show CDR1 as LNHNV and CDR2 as YYDKDF (reference sequence). The CDR3 sequence is 17 residues long. V was cut by 3 bases and J by 1 base, with 17 bases left in between.

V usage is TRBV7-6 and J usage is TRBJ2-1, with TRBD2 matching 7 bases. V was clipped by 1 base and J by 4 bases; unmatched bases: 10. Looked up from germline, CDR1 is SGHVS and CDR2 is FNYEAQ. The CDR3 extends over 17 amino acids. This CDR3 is CASSLGSAGAGYNEQFF. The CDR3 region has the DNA TGTGCCAGCAGCTTAGGGTCGGCGGGAGCAGGTTACAATGAGCAGTTCTTC. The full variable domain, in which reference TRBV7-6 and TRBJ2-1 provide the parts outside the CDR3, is GAGVSQSPRYKVTKRGQDVALRCDPISGHVSLYWYRQALGQGPEFLTYFNYEAQQDKSGLPNDRFSAERPEGSISTLTIQRTEQRDSAMYRCASSLGSAGAGYNEQFFGPGTRLTVL.

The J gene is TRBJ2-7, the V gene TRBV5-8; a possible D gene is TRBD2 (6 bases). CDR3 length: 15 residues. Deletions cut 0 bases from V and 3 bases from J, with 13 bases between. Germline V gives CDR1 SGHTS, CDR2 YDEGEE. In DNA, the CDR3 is TGTGCCAGCAGCTTGGCCGGGCTAGCGCACTACGAGCAGTACTTC. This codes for CASSLAGLAHYEQYF.

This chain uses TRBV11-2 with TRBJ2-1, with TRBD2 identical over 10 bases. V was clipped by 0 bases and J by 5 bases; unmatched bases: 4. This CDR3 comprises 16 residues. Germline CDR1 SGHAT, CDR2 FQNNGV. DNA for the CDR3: TGTGCCAGCAGCTTAGATGAGCGGGAGGGTAACAATGAGCAGTTCTTC. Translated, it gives CASSLDEREGNNEQFF.

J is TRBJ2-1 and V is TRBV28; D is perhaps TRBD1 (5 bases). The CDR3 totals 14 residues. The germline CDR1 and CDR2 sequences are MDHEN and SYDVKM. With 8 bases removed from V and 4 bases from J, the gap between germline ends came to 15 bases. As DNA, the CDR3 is TGTGCCAGCCGTGATACCTCAGGGTACAATGAGCAGTTCTTC. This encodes CASRDTSGYNEQFF.

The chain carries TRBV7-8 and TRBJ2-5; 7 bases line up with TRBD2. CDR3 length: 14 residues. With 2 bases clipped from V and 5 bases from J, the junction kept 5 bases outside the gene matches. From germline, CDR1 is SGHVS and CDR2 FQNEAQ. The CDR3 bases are TGTGCCAGCAGCTTATGGGAGGGAACGGAGACCCAGTACTTC. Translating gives CASSLWEGTETQYF.

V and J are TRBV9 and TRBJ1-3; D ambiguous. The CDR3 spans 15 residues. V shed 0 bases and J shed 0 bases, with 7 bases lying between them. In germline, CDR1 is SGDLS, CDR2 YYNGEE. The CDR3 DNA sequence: TGTGCCAGCAGCGTAGGTCCGAGCTCTGGAAACACCATATATTTT. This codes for CASSVGPSSGNTIYF.

CDR3 nucleotide sequence: TGTGCCAGCAGCTTAGGGTCGGGACAGGATTGGTACAATGAGCAGTTCTTC. Its translation: CASSLGSGQDWYNEQFF. The chain recombines TRBV11-3 with TRBJ2-1; TRBD1 matches 8 bases. After removal of 1 base from V and 4 bases from J, the junction contained 9 bases not matched to a gene. The CDR3 contains 17 residues. In germline, CDR1 is SGHNT, CDR2 YENEEA.

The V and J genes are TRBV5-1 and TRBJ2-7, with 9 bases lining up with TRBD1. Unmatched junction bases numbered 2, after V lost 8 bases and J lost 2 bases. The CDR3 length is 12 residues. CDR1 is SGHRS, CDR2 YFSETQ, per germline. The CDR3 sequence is CASRDRAYEQYF. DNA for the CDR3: TGCGCCAGTAGGGACAGGGCCTACGAGCAGTACTTC.

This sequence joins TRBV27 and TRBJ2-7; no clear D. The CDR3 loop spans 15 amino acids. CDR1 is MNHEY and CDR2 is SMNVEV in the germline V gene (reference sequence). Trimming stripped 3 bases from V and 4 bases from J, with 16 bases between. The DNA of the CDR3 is TGTGCCAGCAGTTTGTTTTCTGACTCGAGATACGAGCAGTACTTC. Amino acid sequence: CASSLFSDSRYEQYF.

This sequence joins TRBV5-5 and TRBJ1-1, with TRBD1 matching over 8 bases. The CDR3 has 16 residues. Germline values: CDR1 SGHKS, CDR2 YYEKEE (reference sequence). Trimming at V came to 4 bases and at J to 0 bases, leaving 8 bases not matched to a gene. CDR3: CASSDWTGYLNTEAFF. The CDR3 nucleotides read TGTGCCAGCAGCGATTGGACAGGGTATTTGAACACTGAAGCTTTCTTT. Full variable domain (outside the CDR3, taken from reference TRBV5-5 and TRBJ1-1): DAGVTQSPTHLIKTRGQQVTLRCSPISGHKSVSWYQQVLGQGPQFIFQYYEKEERGRGNFPDRFSARQFPNYSSELNVNALLLGDSALYLCASSDWTGYLNTEAFFGQGTRLTVV.